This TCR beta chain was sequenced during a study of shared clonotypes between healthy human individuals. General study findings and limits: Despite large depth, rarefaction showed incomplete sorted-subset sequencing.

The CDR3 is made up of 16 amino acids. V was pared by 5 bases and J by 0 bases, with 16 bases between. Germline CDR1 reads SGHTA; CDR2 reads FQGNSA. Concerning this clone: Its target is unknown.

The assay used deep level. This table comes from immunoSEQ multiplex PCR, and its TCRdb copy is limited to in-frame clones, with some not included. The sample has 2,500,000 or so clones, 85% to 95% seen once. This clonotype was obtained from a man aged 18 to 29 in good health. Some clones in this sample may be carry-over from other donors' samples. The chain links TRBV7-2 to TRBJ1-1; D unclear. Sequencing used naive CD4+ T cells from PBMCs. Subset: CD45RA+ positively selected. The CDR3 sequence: CASSHYTQVLNTEAFF. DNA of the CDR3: TGTGCCAGCAGCCACTATACTCAAGTCCTGAACACTGAAGCTTTCTTT.